Below, one T cell receptor (beta chain) is given with its context. The data belong to a study of identical twins. Trimming stripped 6 bases from V and 5 bases from J, with 16 bases between. CDR3 size: 14 residues. Looked up from germline, CDR1 is WNHNN and CDR2 is SYGVQD (reference sequence). From the 5' RACE reads, TCRdb called clonotypes with MiXCR, one entry per CDR3 protein. Altogether some 1,600,000 distinct CDR3 sequences are present, about 30% being singletons, with the ten largest covering approximately 0.25%. The chain links TRBV10-1 to TRBJ2-5; weak D call: TRBD1 (6 bases). Sequenced material: cord blood. The TCR was taken from a newborn girl in good health. CDR3 bases: TGCGCCAGCAGCGAACAAACAGGGTGGGAGACCCAGTACTTC. This encodes CASSEQTGWETQYF.